This TCR beta chain was captured by sequencing in a study of cytomegalovirus exposure and HLA in healthy donors. Points from the study as a whole: Later on, a genetic analysis was performed. It linked a missense variant in DCLRE1C with V- and J-gene trimming of TCR beta. From TCR beta sequences, most subjects' HLA-A and HLA-B alleles were reportedly predicted accurately.

Comments on this clone: Its target is unknown.

PCR used 60 Vbeta primers and 13 Jbeta primers. Method: immunoSEQ multiplex PCR; TCRdb's copy keeps in-frame clones and lacks some. Of approximately 180,000 clones in the sample, just over 70% were seen once. The germline V gene encodes CDR1 MNHEY and CDR2 SVGAGI. The V gene lost 6 bases and the J gene lost 7 bases, with 16 bases spanning the gap. This CDR3 spans 14 amino acids. The V gene is TRBV6-5, the J gene TRBJ1-3; D uncertain. The sequenced sample was PBMCs. This TCR was recovered from a human donor in good health. This CDR3 is CASSETPSVNTIYF. Written as DNA, the CDR3 is TGTGCCAGCAGCGAAACACCTAGTGTGAACACCATATATTTT.